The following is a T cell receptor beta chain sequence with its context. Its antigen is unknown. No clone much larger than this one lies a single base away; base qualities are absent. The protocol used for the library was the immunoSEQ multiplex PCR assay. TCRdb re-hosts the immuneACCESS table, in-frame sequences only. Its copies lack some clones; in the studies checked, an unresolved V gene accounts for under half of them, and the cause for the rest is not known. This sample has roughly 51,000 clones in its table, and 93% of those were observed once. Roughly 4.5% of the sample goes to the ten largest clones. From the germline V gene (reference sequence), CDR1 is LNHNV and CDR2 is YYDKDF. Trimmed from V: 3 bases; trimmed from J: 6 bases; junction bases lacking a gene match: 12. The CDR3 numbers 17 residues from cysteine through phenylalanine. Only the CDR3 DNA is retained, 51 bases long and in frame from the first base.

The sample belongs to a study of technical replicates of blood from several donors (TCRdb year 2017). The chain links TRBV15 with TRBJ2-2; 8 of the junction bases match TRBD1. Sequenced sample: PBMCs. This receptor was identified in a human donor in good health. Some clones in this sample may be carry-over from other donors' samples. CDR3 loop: CATSRLRQGLKAGELFF. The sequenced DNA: TGTGCCACCAGCAGGCTAAGACAGGGGTTAAAGGCCGGGGAGCTGTTTTTT.